A single sample is the source of the 3 T cell receptor beta chains below, sequenced in a study of blood T cell repertoires in COVID-19. TCRdb's table, derived via immunoSEQ multiplex PCR, lists solely in-frame clones and lacks some. There are about 230,000 clones in the sample; less than 85% occur only once, and about 2.5% lies in the top ten. The sample was peripheral blood. The receptor set was obtained from a woman aged 70 to 79 with active or convalescent COVID-19.

This clone was recorded only once. This chain links TRBV9 with TRBJ2-3; 7 bases are a match to TRBD2. The CDR3 loop spans 16 amino acids. Trimming removed 3 bases from V and 4 bases from J; junction bases left unmatched: 11. CDR1 and CDR2 (germline): SGDLS, YYNGEE. CDR3 DNA sequence: TGTGCCAGCAGCGCCCAGACTAGCTTCGTACCAGATACGCAGTATTTT. It translates to CASSAQTSFVPDTQYF. Supplemented by reference TRBV9 and TRBJ2-3, the full variable domain reads DSGVTQTPKHLITATGQRVTLRCSPRSGDLSVYWYQQSLDQGLQFLIQYYNGEERAKGNILERFSAQQFPDLHSELNLSSLELGDSALYFCASSAQTSFVPDTQYFGPGTRLTVL.

CDR3: CASSLVFDILFSGNTIYF. The CDR3 DNA follows: TGTGCCAGCAGCTTAGTATTTGACATCTTATTCTCTGGAAACACCATATATTTT. The chain links TRBV7-9 to TRBJ1-3, with D uncertain. V was trimmed by 1 base and J by 0 bases, leaving 16 bases between them. Germline V gene lookup returns CDR1 SEHNR and CDR2 FQNEAQ (reference sequence). The CDR3 has 18 residues.

The chain recombines TRBV6-5 with TRBJ1-2; TRBD1 aligns across 7 bases. The CDR3 spans 15 residues. Germline loops: CDR1 MNHEY, CDR2 SVGAGI. Trimming removed 5 bases from V and 2 bases from J; junction bases left unmatched: 8. CDR3 DNA: TGTGCCAGCAGTCCGACAGGGCTGGCGAACTATGGCTACACCTTC. Translated: CASSPTGLANYGYTF.